Listed below are T cell receptor beta chains from one sample, sequenced in a study of T cell clusters in autoimmune cytopenias. From its re-call of the multiplex PCR reads, TCRdb lists each CDR3 protein once, without DNA. This sample's table has some 15,000 distinct CDR3 sequences. The same data also contributed to another study, on T cell repertoires in aging, cancer and after chemotherapy.

Sequencing was carried out using peripheral blood. Source of these receptors: a human donor in good health. CDR3s include the opening cysteine and the closing phenylalanine or tryptophan. Each record gives: clone size, J gene, V gene, CDR3 protein. For some rows the clone size is stated as once, few or many, or as a class when expanded; others skip it.

.,TRBJ2-5,TRBV19,CASSIERRELAGQETQYF
.,TRBJ2-5,TRBV7-6,CASRPGTSGKGTQYF
.,TRBJ2-5,TRBV6-5,CASSYSTGGAETQYF
.,TRBJ1-1,TRBV27,CASSLGGGEAFF
.,TRBJ2-1,TRBV7-2,CASSLGTREQFF
.,TRBJ2-1,TRBV13,CASSQGLAGRTYNEQFF
.,TRBJ2-2,TRBV27,CASSPKSQVSTGELFF
.,TRBJ2-7,TRBV6-6,CASADFSRGEQYF
medium-sized,TRBJ2-3,TRBV29-1,CSGSTNTDTQYF
.,TRBJ2-7,TRBV27,CASSGTSGVYEQYF
medium-sized,TRBJ2-1,TRBV19,CASSSPGAAYNEQFF
.,TRBJ1-4,TRBV5-6,CASSLGFVQGIATNEKLFF
.,TRBJ1-4,TRBV5-6,CASSLGDPVYNEKLFF
.,TRBJ1-4,TRBV19,CASHDQTGEKLFF
.,TRBJ2-5,TRBV6-6,CASSSRTSSETQYF
.,TRBJ2-7,TRBV28,CASSWASGTKDYEQYF
.,TRBJ2-2,TRBV7-2,CASRPGRGTATGELFF
.,TRBJ1-2,TRBV30,CASSARDRDNLGGYTF
.,TRBJ2-1,TRBV19,CASSPWDSADNEQFF
.,TRBJ2-7,TRBV12-3/TRBV12-4,CASSLRTSGEQYF
.,TRBJ2-7,TRBV27,CASSLSGGYEQYF
.,TRBJ1-1,TRBV7-6,CASSFGPATEAFF
.,TRBJ2-1,TRBV11-1,CASSRLGAYEQFF
.,TRBJ1-2,TRBV6-5,CASSFAGAVNYGYTF
.,TRBJ2-5,TRBV7-2,CASSFMGLAREETQYF
.,TRBJ2-7,TRBV19,CASSIGPGYEQYF
.,TRBJ1-2,TRBV30,CAWSSGFYGYTF
.,TRBJ2-1,TRBV24-1,CATSDPPRPKGSSYNEQFF
medium-sized,TRBJ2-3,TRBV19,CASSSRRGDTQYF